This T cell receptor (beta chain) was sequenced during a study of persistence of HIV-infected CD4 T cells. Whole-study findings and limits: TCRbeta richness was lower in CMV- and Gag-responding cells than in anti-CD3/anti-CD28-responding cells.

Stimulation used around 9.1 ug/mL lysate from CMV-infected fibroblasts. CD40L-negative CD69-negative CD45RO-high memory CD4+ T cells were sorted as populations depleted of antigen-responding cells. Stimulated PBMCs had first been depleted of CD8+ T cells. Germline lookup yields CDR1 MNHEY and CDR2 SVGAGI. The CDR3 is made up of 14 amino acids. Of note for this clone: Antigen specificity is unknown.

Sequencing used immunoSEQ version 4 in survey mode. Using immunoSEQ multiplex PCR, the repertoire was profiled, and TCRdb retains in-frame clones only, with some absent. The table records some 41,000 clones, approximately 84% of them present only once. This TCR came from an adult man with HIV who was CMV-seropositive. The sample was CD4+ T cells sorted from PBMCs after roughly 18-hour stimulation, taken from a patient who received antiretroviral therapy. This chain joins TRBV6-5 and TRBJ1-2, with D possibly being TRBD1 (5 bases). CDR3 amino acids: CANRKVTGGDGYTF. The CDR3 region has the DNA TGTGCAAATCGAAAGGTTACTGGGGGAGATGGCTACACCTTC.